One sample yielded the 5 T cell receptor beta chains listed below, sequenced in a study of vaccination effects on CD4 cells after COVID-19. TCRdb's copy holds only in-frame clones and misses some; the assay was immunoSEQ multiplex PCR. This sample has tens of thousands of clones, with 77% found just once. After expansion with viral peptide pools in the ViraFEST assay, antigen-specific CD4+ T cells were sequenced. With nine to eleven days of culture completed, CD4+ T cells were isolated. The cohort was immunized with two doses of either the BNT162b2 or mRNA-1273 vaccine. For these TCRs, the target antigens are not known. This specimen consisted of CD4+ T cells from PBMCs cultured with HCoV-OC43 spike peptides, obtained after COVID-19 vaccination. Subset of the sample: HCoV-OC43 spike overlapping peptide pool stimulation. The receptors shown here come from a human donor who received a COVID-19 vaccine.

V usage is TRBV4-3 and J usage is TRBJ2-3; D remains unclear. Trimming shortened V by 0 bases and J by 6 bases, and 13 bases separated the two germline ends. Germline V gives CDR1 LGHNA, CDR2 YSLEER. This CDR3 contains 15 residues. Here the CDR3 DNA reads TGCGCCAGCAGCCAAGATCCCAACGTTATGGATACGCAGTATTTT. This translates into CASSQDPNVMDTQYF.

The gene calls are TRBV28 and TRBJ1-2; possible D gene TRBD1, 5 bases. Per the germline V gene, CDR1 is MDHEN and CDR2 is SYDVKM. This CDR3 has 15 residues. V was cut by 1 base and J by 3 bases, with 12 bases left in between. The CDR3: CASSLYGAGYYGYTF. CDR3 in DNA: TGTGCCAGCAGTTTATATGGGGCAGGATACTATGGCTACACCTTC.

The chain joins TRBV28 to TRBJ2-1, with 13 bases fitting TRBD2. This CDR3 spans 18 amino acids. V lost 5 bases, J lost 0 bases, and 7 bases stayed unmatched. Germline CDR1 MDHEN, CDR2 SYDVKM. As DNA, the CDR3 is TGTGCCAGCAGTGCGACTAGCGGGGGGCCAACCTCCTACAATGAGCAGTTCTTC. As protein: CASSATSGGPTSYNEQFF.

This clone was counted a few times. The CDR3 spells CASSLSSSGETQYF. For the CDR3, the DNA is TGTGCCAGCAGCTTAAGTTCTAGCGGGGAGACCCAGTACTTC. J is TRBJ2-5 and V is TRBV7-8, with 8 bases aligning to TRBD2. The junction had 4 bases not matched to a gene; V was cut back by 2 bases and J by 5 bases. The CDR3 spans 14 residues. Germline V gene sequence: CDR1 SGHVS, CDR2 FQNEAQ.

V usage is TRBV28 and J usage is TRBJ1-2; D call uncertain. Germline CDR1 reads MDHEN; CDR2 reads SYDVKM. The CDR3 covers 15 residues. V was trimmed by 3 bases and J by 1 base, leaving 12 bases between them. The CDR3: CASSFLVTFNYGYTF. The CDR3 DNA reads as TGTGCCAGCAGTTTTTTAGTTACCTTTAACTATGGCTACACCTTC.